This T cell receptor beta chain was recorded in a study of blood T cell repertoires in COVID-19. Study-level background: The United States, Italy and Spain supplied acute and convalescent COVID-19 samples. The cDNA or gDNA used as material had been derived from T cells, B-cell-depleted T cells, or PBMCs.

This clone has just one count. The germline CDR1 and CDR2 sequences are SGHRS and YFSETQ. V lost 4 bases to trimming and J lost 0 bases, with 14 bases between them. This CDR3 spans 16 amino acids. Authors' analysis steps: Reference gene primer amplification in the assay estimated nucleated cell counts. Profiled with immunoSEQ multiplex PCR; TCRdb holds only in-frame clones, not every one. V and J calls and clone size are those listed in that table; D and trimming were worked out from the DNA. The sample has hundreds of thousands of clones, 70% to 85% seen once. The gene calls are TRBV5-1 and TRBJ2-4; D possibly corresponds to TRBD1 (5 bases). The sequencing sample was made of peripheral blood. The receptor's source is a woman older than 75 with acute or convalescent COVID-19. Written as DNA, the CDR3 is TGCGCCAGCAGCCCAGACAGCAGACTAGCCAAAAACATTCAGTACTTC. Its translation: CASSPDSRLAKNIQYF.